Described below is a single T cell receptor (beta chain) sequence and its context. Methods used by the authors: Quantification of nucleated cells was approximated via reference gene primer amplification. Produced via immunoSEQ multiplex PCR; TCRdb's table is partial and in-frame only. V, J and clone size derive from that table, while D and trimming were established from the DNA sequence. The sample includes a few hundred thousand clones, about 82% of them seen just once. These data come from a study of blood T cell repertoires in COVID-19. Study overall: The United States, Italy and Spain provided the acute and convalescent COVID-19 samples. T cells, B-cell-depleted T cells, or PBMCs provided the cDNA or gDNA that served as material.

V was cut by 4 bases and J by 3 bases, with 11 bases left in between. The length of the CDR3 is 14 residues. Germline V gene lookup returns CDR1 SGHDT and CDR2 YYEEEE. The chain links TRBV5-6 to TRBJ1-5; D not resolved. The sample comprised peripheral blood. The receptor was derived from a man at least 80 years old with acute or convalescent COVID-19. The CDR3 spells CASSRTGLNQPQHF. The CDR3 DNA sequence: TGTGCCAGCAGCCGGACCGGACTCAATCAGCCCCAGCATTTT. Combining the CDR3 with reference TRBV5-6 and TRBJ1-5 gives the whole variable domain DAGVTQSPTHLIKTRGQQVTLRCSPKSGHDTVSWYQQALGQGPQFIFQYYEEEERQRGNFPDRFSGHQFPNYSSELNVNALLLGDSALYLCASSRTGLNQPQHFGDGTRLSIL.